This T cell receptor beta chain was identified during a study of Tregs in tolerant kidney transplant recipients. The CDR3 has 14 amino acids. Per germline, CDR1 SGHAT and CDR2 FQNNGV. Profiling relied on immunoSEQ multiplex PCR, and the TCRdb table lists in-frame clones only, not all of them. The sample lists about 240,000 clones, roughly 84% seen once, with roughly 0.67% in the top ten. Unstimulated regulatory T cells (CD4+CD25+CD127-), CD4+CD25- non-regulatory cells, CD4 and CD8 cells were FACS-sorted from thawed PBMCs. Sequencing input: CD4+ T cells from blood. The chain links TRBV11-2 to TRBJ2-5; D tentatively fits TRBD1 or TRBD2 (5 bases each). The DNA end is a closer match to TRBJ2-7, so the J assignment may be wrong. The receptor comes from a human donor in good health. The CDR3 sequence: CASSPRDGRYEQYF. In DNA, the CDR3 is TGTGCCAGCAGCCCGAGGGACGGCAGATACGAGCAGTACTTC.